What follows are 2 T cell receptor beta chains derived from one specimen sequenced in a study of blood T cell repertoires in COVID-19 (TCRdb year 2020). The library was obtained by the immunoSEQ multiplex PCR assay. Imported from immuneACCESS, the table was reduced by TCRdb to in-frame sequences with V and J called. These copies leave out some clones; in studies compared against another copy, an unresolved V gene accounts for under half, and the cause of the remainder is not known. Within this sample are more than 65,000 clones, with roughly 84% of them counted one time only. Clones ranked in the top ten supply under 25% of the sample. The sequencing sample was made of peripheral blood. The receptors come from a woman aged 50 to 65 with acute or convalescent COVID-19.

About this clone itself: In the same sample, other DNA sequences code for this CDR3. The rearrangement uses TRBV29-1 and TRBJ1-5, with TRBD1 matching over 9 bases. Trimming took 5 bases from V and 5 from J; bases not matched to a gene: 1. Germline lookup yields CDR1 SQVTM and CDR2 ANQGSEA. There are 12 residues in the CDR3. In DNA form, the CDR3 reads TGCAGCGTTAGGACAGGGGATCAGCCCCAGCATTTT. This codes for CSVRTGDQPQHF.

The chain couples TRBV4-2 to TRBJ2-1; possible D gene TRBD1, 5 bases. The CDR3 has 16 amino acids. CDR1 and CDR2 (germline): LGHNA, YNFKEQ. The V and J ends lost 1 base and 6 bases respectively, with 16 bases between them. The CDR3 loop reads CASSQGGGTQSNEQFF. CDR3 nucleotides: TGTGCCAGCAGCCAAGGGGGCGGAACCCAATCCAATGAGCAGTTCTTC.